The 30 T cell receptor beta chains given below trace back to one sample, sequenced in a study of blood T cells in healthy people across ages. With a J-beta primer mix and a sample-barcoded 5' primer, a second PCR ran about 6 to 11 cycles. TCRdb called the 5' RACE reads again in MiXCR, with one record for every CDR3 protein. Seen here are 1.5 million to 2 million distinct CDR3 sequences, approximately 40% observed once, and the top ten hold approximately 22%. The sequenced sample was blood. Source of these receptors: a human donor in good health.

The chain combines TRBV6-2 or TRBV6-3 with TRBJ2-3; D is unresolved. Germline values: CDR1 MNHEY, CDR2 SVGEGT. The CDR3 length is 15 residues. The V and J ends lost 0 bases and 4 bases respectively, with 11 bases between them. As DNA, the CDR3 is TGTGCCAGCAGTTACTCGGGCTACCCTCCAGATACGCAGTATTTT. Translated, it gives CASSYSGYPPDTQYF.

This clonotype was detected only a few times. V gene TRBV4-1 combines with J gene TRBJ2-1; D is perhaps TRBD2 (5 bases). V lost 3 bases, J lost 6 bases, and 15 bases lay in between. The germline CDR1 and CDR2 sequences are MGHRA and YSYEKL. The CDR3 runs 15 residues. The CDR3 region has the DNA TGCGCCAGCAGCCATTCCACCATTGCGGGCAATGAGCAGTTCTTC. Encoded protein: CASSHSTIAGNEQFF.

On this clonotype: Relative to the germline gene, one junction end is altered; a read error may explain this. The chain recombines TRBV4-2 with TRBJ1-2; 8 bases fit TRBD1. Per the germline V gene, CDR1 is LGHNA and CDR2 is YNFKEQ. The CDR3 contains 17 residues. CDR3 in amino acids: CTSSQDSETGALYGYTF. DNA for the CDR3: TGTACCAGCAGCCAAGATAGTGAGACAGGGGCCCTCTATGGCTACACCTTC.

The chain links TRBV7-3 to TRBJ1-3; TRBD1 aligns across 7 bases. Germline assignment: CDR1 SGHTA and CDR2 FQGTGA. The V gene end was trimmed by 4 bases and the J gene end by 2 bases; junction bases not matched to a gene: 8. The CDR3 runs 16 residues. The CDR3 DNA is TGTGCCAGCAGCTGCAACAGGGGAAAGCCTGGAAACACCATATATTTT. Residues: CASSCNRGKPGNTIYF.

The sample holds a few counts of this clonotype. V and J are TRBV7-9 and TRBJ1-6; D remains ambiguous. Germline V gene data show CDR1 as SEHNR and CDR2 as FQNEAQ (reference sequence). The CDR3 extends over 14 amino acids. The germline V and J ends were trimmed by 5 bases and 10 bases, with 15 bases remaining between them. Here the CDR3 reads CASSDDTEWSPLHF. As DNA, the CDR3 is TGTGCCAGCAGCGACGACACAGAGTGGTCACCCCTCCACTTT.

This sequence joins TRBV5-1 and TRBJ2-5, with TRBD1 matching over 7 bases. This CDR3 region has 12 residues. J gave up 4 bases and V 9 bases, and 6 bases lay outside the gene matches. The germline gives CDR1 SGHRS, CDR2 YFSETQ. CDR3 amino acids: CATGDSTETQYF. DNA of the CDR3: TGCGCCACCGGGGACAGTACAGAGACCCAGTACTTC.

The CDR3 sequence is CASSPSRGRGIYNEQFF. CDR3 sequence (DNA): TGCGCCAGCAGCCCCTCAAGAGGACGGGGGATCTACAATGAGCAGTTCTTC. The chain combines TRBV4-3 with TRBJ2-1; perhaps TRBD2 as D (6 bases). V lost 4 bases and J lost 3, with 19 bases in between. Germline lookup yields CDR1 LGHNA and CDR2 YSLEER. The CDR3 has 17 residues.

The sample holds a few counts of this clonotype. This chain connects TRBV2 to TRBJ1-5; D not resolved. This CDR3 spans 13 amino acids. Germline V lookup: CDR1 SNHLY, CDR2 FYNNEI. V lost 4 bases, J lost 4 bases, and 8 bases lay in between. The CDR3: CASSVEANQPQHF. DNA for the CDR3: TGTGCCAGCAGTGTCGAGGCTAATCAGCCCCAGCATTTT.

The V call is TRBV20-1, the J call TRBJ2-6, with D hard to call. Germline values: CDR1 DFQATT, CDR2 SNEGSKA (reference sequence). The CDR3 loop spans 16 amino acids. Trimming cost V 3 bases and J 0 bases, with 12 bases left between them. The DNA of the CDR3 is TGCAGTGCTAGTCGAGCATCCAACTCTGGGGCCAACGTCCTGACTTTC. Translating gives CSASRASNSGANVLTF.

The table lists this clonotype with a few counts. This sequence joins TRBV9 and TRBJ1-2; a possible D gene is TRBD1 (6 bases). V lost 3 bases, J lost 2 bases, and 17 bases lay in between. In germline, CDR1 is SGDLS, CDR2 YYNGEE. The length of the CDR3 is 16 residues. In DNA form, the CDR3 reads TGTGCCAGCAGCGCCGGGGGGGGCAGCCTGAACTATGGCTACACCTTC. Translation gives CASSAGGGSLNYGYTF. The variable domain in full, completed from reference TRBV9 and TRBJ1-2, reads DSGVTQTPKHLITATGQRVTLRCSPRSGDLSVYWYQQSLDQGLQFLIQYYNGEERAKGNILERFSAQQFPDLHSELNLSSLELGDSALYFCASSAGGGSLNYGYTFGSGTRLTVV.

The chain joins TRBV5-6 to TRBJ1-3; the D gene is possibly TRBD1 (5 bases). Germline values: CDR1 SGHDT, CDR2 YYEEEE. Trimming took off 3 bases at V and 0 bases at J, with 16 bases between the two ends. The CDR3 consists of 17 residues. The CDR3 nucleotides read TGTGCCAGCAGCTCGGGACGGACTGGGTTCTCTGGAAACACCATATATTTT. The encoded protein is CASSSGRTGFSGNTIYF.

This clonotype was detected only a few times. This chain uses TRBV15 with TRBJ2-5; D remains ambiguous. CDR1 LNHNV and CDR2 YYDKDF come from the germline V gene (reference sequence). V was cut by 0 bases and J by 5 bases, with 7 bases left in between. The CDR3 totals 13 residues. Here the CDR3 DNA reads TGTGCCACCAGCAGAGATTTTGTGGAGACCCAGTACTTC. Protein sequence: CATSRDFVETQYF.

The rearrangement joins TRBV7-9 to TRBJ2-7; 10 bases line up with TRBD2. With V trimmed by 2 bases and J by 4 bases, 8 bases remained unmatched. Germline loops: CDR1 SEHNR, CDR2 FQNEAQ (reference sequence). This CDR3 has 16 residues. The CDR3 nucleotides are TGTGCCAGCAGCTTAATCCGTGGGACTAGCGTGTACGAGCAGTACTTC. Its protein product is CASSLIRGTSVYEQYF.

For this clonotype: A much larger clone lies a single base off, so this may be a read error. This chain links TRBV29-1 with TRBJ2-3; no definite D call. Trimming left V 6 bases short and J 0 bases short, with 7 bases between. Germline CDR1 reads SQVTM; CDR2 reads ANQGSEA. The CDR3 loop spans 12 amino acids. DNA of the CDR3: TGCAGCGTCCAGGACAGCACAGATACGCAGTATTTT. It specifies CSVQDSTDTQYF.

In its sample, this clonotype was seen a few times. The gene calls are TRBV7-9 and TRBJ1-2, with 8 bases aligning to TRBD1. CDR1 is SEHNR and CDR2 is FQNEAQ in the germline V gene (reference sequence). The CDR3 spans 14 residues. The V gene end was trimmed by 7 bases and the J gene end by 8 bases; junction bases not matched to a gene: 12. CDR3 coding DNA: TGTGCCAGCAACAACAGGACAGGGACCCACGGCTACACCTTC. Amino acids: CASNNRTGTHGYTF.

This rearrangement joins TRBV29-1 to TRBJ2-7, with D possibly being TRBD1 (5 bases). Trimming stripped 4 bases from V and 6 bases from J, with 19 bases between. The CDR3 contains 14 residues. The germline V gene encodes CDR1 SQVTM and CDR2 ANQGSEA. In DNA form, the CDR3 reads TGCAGCGTTGTATGGTCGAGGTCAGGGCGCGAGCAGTACTTC. Translation: CSVVWSRSGREQYF.

The rearrangement uses TRBV7-3 and TRBJ1-1; D gene ambiguous. CDR1 and CDR2 from the germline V gene are SGHTA and FQGTGA. The CDR3 has 13 amino acids. With 11 bases removed from V and 4 bases from J, the gap between germline ends came to 17 bases. CDR3 sequence (DNA): TGTGCCGGCTCTCCGGGCCGTTCCACTGAAGCTTTCTTT. Its translation: CAGSPGRSTEAFF.

The chain recombines TRBV6-1 with TRBJ1-5; D gene ambiguous. The V and J ends lost 7 bases and 7 bases respectively, with 11 bases between them. This CDR3 has 12 amino acids. Germline lookup yields CDR1 MNHNS and CDR2 SASEGT. CDR3 amino acids: CASNNAGQPQHF. The CDR3 DNA reads TGTGCCAGCAACAACGCCGGACAGCCCCAGCATTTT.

This clonotype was seen a few times. The V and J genes are TRBV7-9 and TRBJ1-2; D remains unclear. Germline V lookup: CDR1 SEHNR, CDR2 FQNEAQ (reference sequence). The CDR3 is made up of 13 amino acids. V dropped 3 bases and J dropped 9 bases, with 14 bases sitting between them. The CDR3, as DNA: TGTGCCAGCAGCTTGGGTATCCCCACGAGCTACACCTTC. Translated: CASSLGIPTSYTF.

The table lists this clonotype with a few counts. The chain employs TRBV2 and TRBJ1-5, with TRBD1 as a possible D gene (6 bases). The germline V and J ends were trimmed by 6 bases and 4 bases, with 13 bases remaining between them. CDR3 length: 14 residues. CDR1 and CDR2 from the germline V gene are SNHLY and FYNNEI. This chain's CDR3 is CASSPGGANQPQHF. In DNA form, the CDR3 reads TGTGCCAGCAGCCCGGGGGGGGCAAATCAGCCCCAGCATTTT.

This clonotype has only a few counts. This chain uses TRBV12-3 or TRBV12-4 with TRBJ2-5, with D unresolved. V lost 4 bases and J lost 2, with 11 bases in between. The CDR3 contains 14 residues. The CDR3 DNA follows: TGTGCCAGCAGTTCCGTTTGGAAGCAAGAGACCCAGTACTTC. It encodes CASSSVWKQETQYF.

The CDR3 is CASTSAGKETQYF. CDR3 DNA: TGTGCCAGCACCTCAGCAGGAAAAGAGACCCAGTACTTC. The chain employs TRBV7-9 and TRBJ2-4; D not resolved. The J call may be incorrect, as the DNA end agrees better with TRBJ2-5. The length of the CDR3 is 13 residues. Germline V lookup: CDR1 SEHNR, CDR2 FQNEAQ (reference sequence).

The J gene is TRBJ2-5, the V gene TRBV12-3 or TRBV12-4; TRBD2 agrees at 9 bases. The V gene end was trimmed by 2 bases and the J gene end by 5 bases; junction bases not matched to a gene: 15. The CDR3 spans 18 residues. The CDR3 loop reads CASSLSWPSGEIGETQYF. The CDR3 DNA reads as TGTGCCAGCAGTTTATCGTGGCCTAGCGGGGAGATCGGGGAGACCCAGTACTTC.

Only a few counts were recorded for this clonotype. V gene TRBV7-2 combines with J gene TRBJ2-7; unclear D gene. The V gene lost 3 bases and the J gene lost 5 bases, with 11 bases spanning the gap. Germline CDR1 and CDR2: SGHTA and FQGNSA. The CDR3 has 13 amino acids. CDR3: CASSLQVRHEQYF. For the CDR3, the DNA is TGTGCCAGCAGCTTGCAGGTGAGACACGAGCAGTACTTC.

V is TRBV20-1 and J is TRBJ2-3; D might be TRBD1 (6 bases). This CDR3 region has 11 residues. Trimming pared 7 bases from V and 7 bases from J, leaving 12 bases between. In germline, CDR1 is DFQATT, CDR2 SNEGSKA (reference sequence). The CDR3 DNA reads as TGCAGTGGCAGGGGTGCACATACGCAGTATTTT. Residues: CSGRGAHTQYF.

This chain links TRBV20-1 with TRBJ1-2; possible D gene TRBD1, 6 bases. V gave up 3 bases and J gave up 7 bases, with 24 bases separating them. The CDR3 consists of 16 residues. CDR1 and CDR2 (germline): DFQATT, SNEGSKA (reference sequence). The CDR3 DNA is TGCAGTGCTAGTGGTAGGGGGAATCACCCAATCATTGGCTACACCTTC. This encodes CSASGRGNHPIIGYTF.

This clonotype was picked up a small number of times. The chain couples TRBV4-1 to TRBJ2-7; D is possibly TRBD1 (6 bases). The V gene lost 6 bases and the J gene lost 1 base, with 16 bases spanning the gap. Germline CDR1 and CDR2: MGHRA and YSYEKL. The CDR3 sequence is 15 residues long. The CDR3 here is CASRPIGGQSYEQYF. Written as DNA, the CDR3 is TGCGCCAGCAGGCCGATAGGGGGACAATCCTACGAGCAGTACTTC.

V is TRBV6-4 and J is TRBJ1-1; TRBD1 is a possible D gene (5 bases). The CDR3 runs 15 residues. The V end lost 4 bases, the J end lost 11 bases, and 23 bases lay between the germline ends. Germline-derived CDR1 and CDR2 are MRHNA and SNTAGT. The CDR3, as DNA: TGTGCCAGCAGTGTGGGGGTAGACAGATTCAAGGAGGCTTTCTTT. This encodes CASSVGVDRFKEAFF.

The CDR3 here is CASSLGRSSYGYTF. As DNA, the CDR3 is TGTGCCAGCAGCCTCGGGCGTTCTTCCTATGGCTACACCTTC. This sequence joins TRBV7-9 and TRBJ1-2; D is undetermined. Trimming stripped 5 bases from V and 4 bases from J, with 14 bases between. CDR3 length equals 14 residues. The germline V gene encodes CDR1 SEHNR and CDR2 FQNEAQ (reference sequence).

This rearrangement joins TRBV5-1 to TRBJ1-1; 8 bases fit TRBD1. Germline V gives CDR1 SGHRS, CDR2 YFSETQ. V lost 3 bases to trimming and J lost 7 bases; unmatched junction nucleotides: 5. This CDR3 spans 13 amino acids. CDR3: CASSSGTGIEAFF. CDR3 coding DNA: TGCGCCAGCAGCTCGGGGACAGGAATTGAAGCTTTCTTT.